These 29 T cell receptor beta chains originate from one sample sequenced in a study of cytomegalovirus exposure and HLA in healthy donors. Primers for the PCR totalled 60 Vbeta and 13 Jbeta. The assay was immunoSEQ multiplex PCR, and TCRdb's table has in-frame clones only and misses some. The sample's table shows 120,000 to 150,000 clones. The sample comprised PBMCs. These receptors originate from a man aged 35 to 55 in good health and CMV-seronegative.

The chain has TRBV7-9 and TRBJ1-4; D call uncertain. Trimming took 8 bases from V and 1 from J, leaving 8 bases between them. Germline V lookup: CDR1 SEHNR, CDR2 FQNEAQ (reference sequence). This CDR3 has 13 residues. CDR3 coding DNA: TGTGCCAGCGGGCGGGGAACTAATGAAAAACTGTTTTTT. It yields the protein CASGRGTNEKLFF. Full variable domain (missing parts from reference TRBV7-9 and TRBJ1-4): DTGVSQNPRHKITKRGQNVTFRCDPISEHNRLYWYRQTLGQGPEFLTYFQNEAQLEKSRLLSDRFSAERPKGSFSTLEIQRTEQGDSAMYLCASGRGTNEKLFFGSGTQLSVL.

The V and J genes are TRBV6-5 and TRBJ2-7; D is possibly TRBD1 (6 bases). V was cut by 2 bases and J by 0 bases, with 8 bases left in between. Germline assignment: CDR1 MNHEY and CDR2 SVGAGI. The CDR3 consists of 14 residues. CDR3: CASSYGTSSYEQYF. As DNA, the CDR3 is TGTGCCAGCAGTTACGGGACATCCTCCTACGAGCAGTACTTC.

The rearrangement links TRBV4-2 to TRBJ1-4; the match to TRBD1 covers 7 bases. V was clipped by 1 base and J by 5 bases; unmatched bases: 4. The CDR3 length is 15 residues. The V gene's germline CDR1 is LGHNA and CDR2 YNFKEQ. The DNA for the CDR3 is TGTGCCAGCAGCCAAGTGACAGGGACGAATGAAAAACTGTTTTTT. Translating it yields CASSQVTGTNEKLFF.

This chain uses TRBV7-9 with TRBJ1-2; TRBD1 might be the D (6 bases). CDR3 length: 15 amino acids. Germline V lookup: CDR1 SEHNR, CDR2 FQNEAQ (reference sequence). V was cut by 7 bases and J by 12 bases, with 27 bases left in between. The CDR3 DNA is TGTGCCAGCATCCGACAGGTGGTCCAGCCTCATAGAAACACCTTC. This codes for CASIRQVVQPHRNTF.

The CDR3 nucleotides read TGCAGCGTTATTATAGAGAGCTACGAGCAGTACTTC. Translating gives CSVIIESYEQYF. This chain uses TRBV29-1 with TRBJ2-7; D unclear. This CDR3 is built from 12 residues. Trimming took 5 bases from V and 3 from J, leaving 11 bases between them. Per the germline V gene, CDR1 is SQVTM and CDR2 is ANQGSEA.

The chain uses TRBV2 and TRBJ1-2, with TRBD1 identical over 8 bases. V shed 6 bases, J shed 3 bases, and the junction held 9 bases outside the gene matches. This CDR3 contains 15 residues. Germline CDR1 reads SNHLY; CDR2 reads FYNNEI. The CDR3 DNA sequence: TGTGCCAGCAGCGCCGACAGGGGCAGCGACTATGGCTACACCTTC. Its protein is CASSADRGSDYGYTF.

This chain uses TRBV5-4 with TRBJ1-1; D ambiguous. The CDR3 has 13 amino acids. Trimming left V 1 base short and J 0 bases short, with 4 bases between. CDR1 and CDR2 (germline): SGHNT, YYREEE (reference sequence). The DNA of the CDR3 is TGTGCCAGCAGCTTGCCCATGAACACTGAAGCTTTCTTT. It codes for CASSLPMNTEAFF.

The chain has TRBV6-1 and TRBJ1-2; TRBD1 aligns across 11 bases. V shed 3 bases, J shed 3 bases, and the junction held 3 bases outside the gene matches. Germline-derived CDR1 and CDR2 are MNHNS and SASEGT. The CDR3 is 15 residues long. CDR3 coding DNA: TGTGCCAGCAGTGAGAGGACAGGGGGCGACTATGGCTACACCTTC. Translation: CASSERTGGDYGYTF.

The gene calls are TRBV10-3 and TRBJ1-1; D not resolved. CDR1 is ENHRY, CDR2 SYGVKD, per germline. V was clipped by 6 bases and J by 4 bases, with 15 bases between them. The CDR3 has 14 amino acids. The CDR3 region is CAISENRIGTEAFF. DNA for the CDR3: TGTGCCATCAGCGAAAACAGAATTGGCACTGAAGCTTTCTTT.

V and J are TRBV2 and TRBJ1-6; no reliable D call. Germline CDR1 SNHLY, CDR2 FYNNEI. The V gene lost 6 bases and the J gene lost 9 bases, with 18 bases spanning the gap. The CDR3 is 15 residues long. Written as DNA, the CDR3 is TGTGCCAGCAGGTTGGATTTTGGTTCAGGTTCACCCCTCCACTTT. It yields the protein CASRLDFGSGSPLHF.

The J gene is TRBJ2-3, the V gene TRBV19; 11 bases agree with TRBD1. The CDR3 has 16 residues. Germline CDR1 and CDR2: LNHDA and SQIVND (reference sequence). V trimming: 3 bases; J trimming: 4 bases; junction bases outside the gene matches: 6. CDR3 protein: CASSIPGTGGPDTQYF. The CDR3, as DNA: TGTGCCAGTAGTATTCCCGGGACAGGGGGTCCAGATACGCAGTATTTT.

This chain joins TRBV29-1 and TRBJ1-1, with 10 bases matching TRBD1. The CDR3 length is 14 residues. V lost 7 bases to trimming and J lost 4 bases; unmatched junction nucleotides: 9. CDR1 is SQVTM and CDR2 is ANQGSEA in the germline V gene. For the CDR3, the DNA is TGCAGCGCGCAAGACAGGGGGCTGTTCACTGAAGCTTTCTTT. This translates into CSAQDRGLFTEAFF.

This chain joins TRBV7-9 and TRBJ1-4, with TRBD1 matching over 9 bases. Germline V gives CDR1 SEHNR, CDR2 FQNEAQ (reference sequence). The CDR3 has 16 amino acids. The V and J ends lost 5 bases and 7 bases, in that order; junction bases with no gene match: 11. CDR3 coding DNA: TGTGCCAGCAGCAGCGGACAGGGGAAAAGCAGTGAAAAACTGTTTTTT. It is translated as CASSSGQGKSSEKLFF.

This chain joins TRBV5-1 and TRBJ1-6, with 7 nucleotides matching TRBD1. Germline loops: CDR1 SGHRS, CDR2 YFSETQ. Losses at the gene ends were 0 bases for V and 6 bases for J; bases not matched to a gene: 0. CDR3 size: 14 residues. The CDR3 nucleotides read TGCGCCAGCAGCTTGGGGGACAGTAATTCACCCCTCCACTTT. It codes for CASSLGDSNSPLHF.

This chain connects TRBV9 to TRBJ2-7; perhaps TRBD2 as D (5 bases). Germline CDR1 reads SGDLS; CDR2 reads YYNGEE. The V gene lost 1 base and the J gene lost 2 bases, with 7 bases spanning the gap. The CDR3 runs 13 residues. The CDR3 protein is CASSVRGTYEQYF. CDR3 coding DNA: TGTGCCAGCAGCGTAAGAGGGACCTACGAGCAGTACTTC.

The chain combines TRBV18 with TRBJ2-7, with D unclear. The germline CDR1 and CDR2 sequences are KGHSH and LQKENI. Trimming removed 0 bases at V and 5 bases at J, with 8 bases between. This CDR3 contains 13 residues. In nucleotides, the CDR3 is TGTGCCAGCTCACCACCCGCGCGGAACGAGCAGTACTTC. Its translation: CASSPPARNEQYF.

The chain combines TRBV2 with TRBJ2-3; the D gene is possibly TRBD1 (5 bases). Trimming pared 1 base from V and 6 bases from J, leaving 11 bases between. The CDR3 sequence is 14 residues long. Germline-derived CDR1 and CDR2 are SNHLY and FYNNEI. This CDR3 is CASSEEGIYDTQYF. The CDR3 region has the DNA TGTGCCAGCAGTGAAGAGGGGATTTACGATACGCAGTATTTT.

The chain carries TRBV6-1 and TRBJ1-4; TRBD1 aligns across 9 bases. Germline lookup yields CDR1 MNHNS and CDR2 SASEGT. V was pared by 6 bases and J by 3 bases, with 5 bases of the junction left unmatched. The CDR3 is made up of 15 amino acids. CDR3 nucleotide sequence: TGTGCCAGCAGGACGGGACAGGGTTCTAATGAAAAACTGTTTTTT. Amino acid sequence: CASRTGQGSNEKLFF.

This chain connects TRBV11-3 to TRBJ2-1, with 7 bases identical to TRBD1. CDR3 length: 15 residues. Unmatched junction bases numbered 7, after V lost 6 bases and J lost 2 bases. Germline CDR1 and CDR2: SGHNT and YENEEA. This chain's CDR3 is CASSWGQRAYNEQFF. DNA of the CDR3: TGTGCCAGCAGTTGGGGACAGCGTGCCTACAATGAGCAGTTCTTC.

This sequence joins TRBV13 and TRBJ2-5; the match to TRBD2 covers 12 bases. V lost 4 bases to trimming and J lost 4 bases; unmatched junction nucleotides: 4. Germline V gene lookup returns CDR1 PRHDT and CDR2 FYEKMQ (reference sequence). CDR3 size: 15 residues. The CDR3 spells CASSYSSGGGETQYF. The CDR3 bases are TGTGCCAGCAGCTACTCTAGCGGGGGGGGAGAGACCCAGTACTTC.

This rearrangement joins TRBV5-1 to TRBJ2-7; 12 positions match TRBD1. CDR3 length equals 15 residues. Germline assignment: CDR1 SGHRS and CDR2 YFSETQ. J gave up 3 bases and V 3 bases, and 4 bases lay outside the gene matches. Here the CDR3 reads CASSSGTGGFYEQYF. As DNA, the CDR3 is TGCGCCAGCAGCTCCGGGACAGGGGGCTTCTACGAGCAGTACTTC.

The chain is built from TRBV29-1 and TRBJ1-1; 11 nucleotides line up with TRBD1. J gave up 8 bases and V 4 bases, and 6 bases lay outside the gene matches. The CDR3 length is 13 residues. The germline gives CDR1 SQVTM, CDR2 ANQGSEA. The CDR3 region is CSVGGTGGIEAFF. The CDR3 DNA is TGCAGCGTTGGGGGGACAGGGGGGATCGAAGCTTTCTTT. Drawing the rest from reference TRBV29-1 and TRBJ1-1, the complete variable domain is SAVISQKPSRDICQRGTSLTIQCQVDSQVTMMFWYRQQPGQSLTLIATANQGSEATYESGFVIDKFPISRPNLTFSTLTVSNMSPEDSSIYLCSVGGTGGIEAFFGQGTRLTVV.

This chain connects TRBV12-2 to TRBJ1-3; the D call of TRBD1 is as the table states it, not checked on the DNA. TRBV12-2 is annotated as a pseudogene. The CDR3 is 19 residues long. CDR3 protein: CASRLGRFGHRSSGNTIYF. CDR3 bases: TGTGCAAGTCGCTTAGGTAGGTTCGGACATCGATCCTCTGGAAACACCATATATTTT.

V usage is TRBV18 and J usage is TRBJ1-1; 8 positions match TRBD1. Germline trimming cut 5 bases from V and 3 bases from J; bases unmatched to any gene: 8. Germline V gene lookup returns CDR1 KGHSH and CDR2 LQKENI. The CDR3 has 15 residues. The CDR3 nucleotides are TGTGCCAGCTCATCCAACAGGGGGGAAGACACTGAAGCTTTCTTT. Its translation is CASSSNRGEDTEAFF.

The genes are TRBV6-1 and TRBJ2-7; no firm D call. The V end was cut by 2 bases, the J end by 1 base, with 6 bases between. CDR1 and CDR2 from the germline V gene are MNHNS and SASEGT. The CDR3 length is 13 residues. Written as DNA, the CDR3 is TGTGCCAGCAGTGAATACAGTTCCTACGAGCAGTACTTC. It yields the protein CASSEYSSYEQYF.

V gene TRBV5-6 combines with J gene TRBJ2-1, with D possibly TRBD2 on 6 matching bases. Trimming removed 2 bases from V and 4 bases from J, with 10 bases in between. Germline CDR1 and CDR2: SGHDT and YYEEEE. This CDR3 is 14 amino acids long. For the CDR3, the DNA is TGTGCCAGCAGCTTATTACGGGGGTACAATGAGCAGTTCTTC. Translating it yields CASSLLRGYNEQFF.

This chain uses TRBV6-5 with TRBJ1-2, with no clear D. The germline V gene encodes CDR1 MNHEY and CDR2 SVGAGI. The CDR3 is 16 amino acids. V was cut by 2 bases and J by 2 bases, with 15 bases left in between. The chain's CDR3 is CASSYQKDFNNYGYTF. The CDR3 DNA reads TGTGCCAGCAGTTACCAAAAGGACTTTAACAACTATGGCTACACCTTC.

J is TRBJ1-2 and V is TRBV7-2; 12 positions agree with TRBD1. In germline, CDR1 is SGHTA, CDR2 FQGNSA. Unmatched junction bases numbered 2, after V lost 4 bases and J lost 8 bases. This CDR3 region has 13 residues. The CDR3 nucleotides read TGTGCCAGCAGCTGGGGGACAGGGGGCGGCTACACCTTC. This gives the protein CASSWGTGGGYTF.

V and J are TRBV9 and TRBJ2-5, with 12 bases identical to TRBD1. The germline V gene has CDR1 SGDLS and CDR2 YYNGEE. Unmatched junction bases numbered 12, after V lost 3 bases and J lost 3 bases. The CDR3 runs 18 residues. DNA of the CDR3: TGTGCCAGCAGCGGGGGACAGGGGGCTAAAAGGGTAGAAGAGACCCAGTACTTC. Encoded protein: CASSGGQGAKRVEETQYF.